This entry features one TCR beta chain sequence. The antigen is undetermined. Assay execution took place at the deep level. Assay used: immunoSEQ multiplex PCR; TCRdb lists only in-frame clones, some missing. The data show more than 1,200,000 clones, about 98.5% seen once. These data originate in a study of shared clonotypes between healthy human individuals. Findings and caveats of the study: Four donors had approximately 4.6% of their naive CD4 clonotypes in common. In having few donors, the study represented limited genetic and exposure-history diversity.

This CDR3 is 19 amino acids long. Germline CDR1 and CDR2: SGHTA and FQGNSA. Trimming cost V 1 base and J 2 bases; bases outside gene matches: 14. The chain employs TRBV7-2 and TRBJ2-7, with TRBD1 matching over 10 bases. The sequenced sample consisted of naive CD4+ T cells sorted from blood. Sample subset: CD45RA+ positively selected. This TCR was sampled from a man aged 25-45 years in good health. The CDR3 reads CASSLGVPGQGSGTYEQYF. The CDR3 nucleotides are TGTGCCAGCAGCTTAGGGGTCCCGGGACAGGGGTCAGGGACCTACGAGCAGTACTTC.